Below, one T cell receptor (beta chain) is given with its context. No antigen is known for it. The V segment lost 1 base and the J segment 3 bases; nucleotides outside the gene matches: 1. The CDR3 length is 14 residues. CDR1 is GTSNPN, CDR2 SVGIG, per germline (reference sequence). This entry belongs to a study of cytomegalovirus exposure and HLA in healthy donors. The overall study: Earlier findings included 90 million to 120 million unique TCR beta sequences obtained from 180 million or so T cells. Early released data had around 79 million unique TCRs, all coming from HLA-typed donors.

The PCR ran on 60 Vbeta and 13 Jbeta primers. Clones were read by immunoSEQ multiplex PCR, and TCRdb kept only the in-frame ones, dropping some. The sample holds over 120,000 clones. Findings of the study overall: TCR beta V- and J-gene trimming, according to a later analysis, was linked to a missense DCLRE1C variant.

Sequencing input: PBMCs. The origin of this receptor is a male donor in good health and CMV-seronegative. The V call is TRBV30, the J call TRBJ1-4, with TRBD1 matching over 8 bases. The CDR3 coding sequence is TGTGCCTGGAGTGCAGGGGGCCCTAATGAAAAACTGTTTTTT. This sequence encodes CAWSAGGPNEKLFF.